This T cell receptor (beta chain) was sequenced for a study of blood T cells in healthy people across ages. Study findings and constraints: More naive CD4+ cells and higher diversity marked long-lived donors relative to aged donors.

A second PCR, run for about 7 to 11 cycles, used a sample-barcoded 5' primer plus a J-beta primer mix. TCRdb analysed the 5' RACE reads with MiXCR anew, one entry per CDR3 protein. The top ten clones hold around 10% of a sample with roughly 1,500,000 distinct CDR3 sequences, about 31% of them seen once. About this clonotype: Its antigen is not known.

The sample comprised blood. This clonotype was obtained from a woman aged 25 to 39 in good health.

As DNA, the CDR3 is TGCGCCAGCAGCCCTCTGGCGGAGTACTCTGGGGCCAACGTCCTGACTTTC. Translating gives CASSPLAEYSGANVLTF. The V gene is TRBV5-1, the J gene TRBJ2-6; D is undetermined. Trimming cost V 4 bases and J 0 bases, with 14 bases left between them. Germline-derived CDR1 and CDR2 are SGHRS and YFSETQ. The CDR3 runs 17 residues.